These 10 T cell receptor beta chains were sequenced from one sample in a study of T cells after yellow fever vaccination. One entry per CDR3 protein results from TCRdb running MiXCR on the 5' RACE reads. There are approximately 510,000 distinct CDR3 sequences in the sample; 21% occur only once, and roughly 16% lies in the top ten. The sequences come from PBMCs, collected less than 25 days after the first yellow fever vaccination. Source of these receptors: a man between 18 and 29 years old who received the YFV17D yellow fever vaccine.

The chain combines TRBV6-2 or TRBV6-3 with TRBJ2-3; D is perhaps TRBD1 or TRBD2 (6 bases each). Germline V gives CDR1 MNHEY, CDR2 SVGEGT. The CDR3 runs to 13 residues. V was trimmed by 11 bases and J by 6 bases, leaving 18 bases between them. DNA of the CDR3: TGTGCCGGAGGGGATACAGGGCTTGATACGCAGTATTTT. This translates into CAGGDTGLDTQYF.

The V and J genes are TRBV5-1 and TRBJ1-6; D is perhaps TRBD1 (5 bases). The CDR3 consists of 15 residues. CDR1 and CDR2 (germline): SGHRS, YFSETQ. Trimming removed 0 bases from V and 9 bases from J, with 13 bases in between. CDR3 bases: TGCGCCAGCAGCTTGGGACTTGGGGGTCTTTCACCCCTCCACTTT. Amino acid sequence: CASSLGLGGLSPLHF.

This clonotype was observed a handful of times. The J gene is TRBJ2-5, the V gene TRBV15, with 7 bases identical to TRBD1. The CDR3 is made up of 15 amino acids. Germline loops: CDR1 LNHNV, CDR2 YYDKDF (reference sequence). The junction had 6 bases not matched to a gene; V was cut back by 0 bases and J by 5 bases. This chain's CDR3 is CATSRDLGGGETQYF. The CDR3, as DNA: TGTGCCACCAGCAGAGATTTAGGGGGCGGTGAGACCCAGTACTTC.

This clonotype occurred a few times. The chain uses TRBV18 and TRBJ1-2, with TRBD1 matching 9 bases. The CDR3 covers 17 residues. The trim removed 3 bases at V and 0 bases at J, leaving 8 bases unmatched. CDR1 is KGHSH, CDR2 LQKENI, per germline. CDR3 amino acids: CASSPSYRGPPNYGYTF. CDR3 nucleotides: TGTGCCAGCTCACCGTCGTACAGGGGGCCGCCTAACTATGGCTACACCTTC.

CDR3 region: CASSSTYSLQNEQFF. Here the CDR3 DNA reads TGTGCCAGCAGCTCCACTTACTCTCTTCAGAATGAGCAGTTCTTC. This chain connects TRBV11-1 to TRBJ2-1; D is unresolved. The germline gives CDR1 SGHAT, CDR2 FQDESV (reference sequence). The CDR3 is 15 amino acids. The V gene lost 4 bases and the J gene lost 7 bases, with 17 bases spanning the gap. Drawing the rest from reference TRBV11-1 and TRBJ2-1, the complete variable domain is EAEVAQSPRYKITEKSQAVAFWCDPISGHATLYWYRQILGQGPELLVQFQDESVVDDSQLPKDRFSAERLKGVDSTLKIQPAELGDSAMYLCASSSTYSLQNEQFFGPGTRLTVL.

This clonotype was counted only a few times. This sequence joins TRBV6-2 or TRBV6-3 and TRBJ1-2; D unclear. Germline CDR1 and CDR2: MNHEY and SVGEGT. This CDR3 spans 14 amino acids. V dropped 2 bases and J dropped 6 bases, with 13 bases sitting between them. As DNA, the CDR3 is TGTGCCAGCAGTTACCCGGCCATCTCCGATGGCTACACCTTC. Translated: CASSYPAISDGYTF.

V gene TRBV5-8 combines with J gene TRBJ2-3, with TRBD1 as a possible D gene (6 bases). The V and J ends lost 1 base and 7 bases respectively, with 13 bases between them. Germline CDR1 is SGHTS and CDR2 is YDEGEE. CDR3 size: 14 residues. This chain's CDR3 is CASSLTGPGNTQYF. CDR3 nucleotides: TGTGCCAGCAGCTTGACAGGGCCTGGGAATACGCAGTATTTT.

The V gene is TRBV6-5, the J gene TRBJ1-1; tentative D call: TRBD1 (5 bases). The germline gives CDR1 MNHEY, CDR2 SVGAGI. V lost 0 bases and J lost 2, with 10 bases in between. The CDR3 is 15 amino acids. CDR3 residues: CASSYSSRGNTEAFF. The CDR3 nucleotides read TGTGCCAGCAGTTACTCGAGTAGGGGAAACACTGAAGCTTTCTTT.

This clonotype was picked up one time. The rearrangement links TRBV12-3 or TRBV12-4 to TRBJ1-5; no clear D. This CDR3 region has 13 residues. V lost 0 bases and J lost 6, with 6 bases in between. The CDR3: CASSLAGRQPQHF. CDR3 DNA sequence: TGTGCCAGCAGTTTAGCCGGGCGTCAGCCCCAGCATTTT.

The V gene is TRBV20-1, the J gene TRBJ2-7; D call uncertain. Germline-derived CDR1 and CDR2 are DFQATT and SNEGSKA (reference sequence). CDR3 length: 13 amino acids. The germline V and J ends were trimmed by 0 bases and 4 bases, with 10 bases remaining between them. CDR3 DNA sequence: TGCAGTGCTAGAGAGATGAGGTCTTACGAGCAGTACGTC. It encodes CSAREMRSYEQYV.